The T cell receptor beta chain under discussion was sequenced for a study of blood T cell repertoires in COVID-19. Study context: Samples taken during acute and convalescent COVID-19 were collected in the United States, Italy and Spain. PBMCs, B-cell-depleted T cells, or T cells provided the cDNA or gDNA that made up the material.

From germline, CDR1 is MDHEN and CDR2 SYDVKM. After removal of 6 bases from V and 4 bases from J, the junction contained 6 bases not matched to a gene. The CDR3 runs 15 residues. Original handling: Reference gene primers were amplified, and this amplification served to estimate nucleated cell counts. Produced via immunoSEQ multiplex PCR; TCRdb's table is partial and in-frame only. V, J and clone size reflect that table, while D and trimming were determined from the DNA. The sample includes roughly 250,000 clones, 82% of them seen just once. Sequenced input: peripheral blood. The rearrangement joins TRBV28 to TRBJ2-3; 11 bases fit TRBD2. The sequence came from an elderly woman with active or convalescent COVID-19. Here the CDR3 reads CASSLAGGQADTQYF. DNA for the CDR3: TGTGCCAGCAGCTTAGCGGGGGGGCAGGCAGATACGCAGTATTTT.